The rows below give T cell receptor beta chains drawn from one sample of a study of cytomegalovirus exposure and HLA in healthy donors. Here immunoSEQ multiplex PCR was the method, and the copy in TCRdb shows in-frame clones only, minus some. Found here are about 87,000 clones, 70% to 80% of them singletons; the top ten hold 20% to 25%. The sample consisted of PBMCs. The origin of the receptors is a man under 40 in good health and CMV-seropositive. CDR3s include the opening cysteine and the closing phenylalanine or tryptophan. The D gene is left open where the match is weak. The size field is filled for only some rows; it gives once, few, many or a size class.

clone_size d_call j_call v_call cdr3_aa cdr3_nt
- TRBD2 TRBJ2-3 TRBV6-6 CASSLAGAWRDTQYF TGTGCCAGCTCTTTAGCGGGGGCCTGGAGAGATACGCAGTATTTT
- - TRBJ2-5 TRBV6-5 CASSYRSATPWETQYF TGTGCCAGCAGTTATCGGTCCGCGACACCTTGGGAGACCCAGTACTTC
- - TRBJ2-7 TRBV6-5 CASRQTARARYEQYF TGTGCCAGCAGACAAACTGCGAGGGCTCGATACGAGCAGTACTTC
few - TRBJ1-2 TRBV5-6 CASSFTLGRNPNYGYTF TGTGCCAGCAGCTTCACATTGGGGAGAAACCCTAACTATGGCTACACCTTC
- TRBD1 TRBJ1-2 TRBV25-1 CASSEAGTGRGYTF TGTGCCAGCAGTGAGGCCGGGACAGGGCGTGGCTACACCTTC
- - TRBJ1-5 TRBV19 CASSILTPTGPQHF TGTGCCAGTAGTATTTTGACCCCCACGGGACCCCAGCATTTT
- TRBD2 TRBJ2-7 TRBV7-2 CASSLVLMGGKYF TGTGCCAGCAGCTTAGTTTTGATGGGGGGGAAGTACTTC
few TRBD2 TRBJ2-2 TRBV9 CASSASTRTSGGANTGELFF TGTGCCAGCAGCGCCTCAACCCGGACTAGCGGGGGGGCGAACACCGGGGAGCTGTTTTTT
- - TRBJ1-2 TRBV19 CASSIGSAGNYGYTF TGTGCCAGTAGTATAGGCTCGGCAGGGAACTATGGCTACACCTTC
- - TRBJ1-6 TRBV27 CASSLVQLNSPLHF TGTGCCAGCAGTTTGGTACAGCTTAATTCACCCCTCCACTTT
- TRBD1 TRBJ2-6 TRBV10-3 CAASGGTGGRSGANVLTF TGTGCCGCCTCCGGCGGGACAGGGGGCAGGTCTGGGGCCAACGTCCTGACTTTC
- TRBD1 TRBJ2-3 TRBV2 CASRGRQGVSTDTQYF TGTGCCAGCAGGGGCCGACAGGGCGTTAGCACAGATACGCAGTATTTT
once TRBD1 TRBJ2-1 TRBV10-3 CAISEPLAGQGLYNEQFF TGTGCCATCAGTGAGCCTTTAGCGGGACAGGGGCTTTACAATGAGCAGTTCTTC
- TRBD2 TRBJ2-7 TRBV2 CASSYEERELVLEQYF TGTGCCAGCAGTTACGAAGAGCGGGAGTTAGTTCTCGAGCAGTACTTC
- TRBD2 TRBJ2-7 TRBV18 CASSGTSGRPYYEQYF TGTGCCAGCTCAGGGACTAGCGGGAGGCCTTACTACGAGCAGTACTTC
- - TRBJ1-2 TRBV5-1 CASSALQGPNTNYGYPF TGCGCCAGCAGCGCCTTACAGGGCCCCAACACTAACTATGGCTACCCCTTC
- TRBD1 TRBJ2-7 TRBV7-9 CASSLGGFRTGEFEQYF TGTGCCAGCAGCTTAGGAGGTTTCAGAACAGGGGAGTTCGAGCAGTACTTC
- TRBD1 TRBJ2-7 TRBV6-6 CASSYQTGGHEQYF TGTGCCAGCAGTTATCAGACAGGGGGCCACGAGCAGTACTTC
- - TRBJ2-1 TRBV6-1 CASSERGGSYNEQFF TGTGCCAGCAGTGAAAGGGGGGGCAGCTACAATGAGCAGTTCTTC
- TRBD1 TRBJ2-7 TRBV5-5 CASSSTGGTYEQYF TGTGCCAGCAGCTCTACAGGGGGGACCTACGAGCAGTACTTC
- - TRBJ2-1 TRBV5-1 CASSWRPDGSYNEQFF TGCGCCAGCAGCTGGAGGCCGGACGGCTCCTACAATGAGCAGTTCTTC
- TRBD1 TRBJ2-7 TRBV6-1 CASWTGSNEQYF TGTGCCAGCTGGACAGGGAGCAACGAGCAGTACTTC
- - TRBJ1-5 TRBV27 CASSLSSSTVTNQPQHF TGTGCCAGCAGTTTATCATCTTCAACAGTAACAAATCAGCCCCAGCATTTT
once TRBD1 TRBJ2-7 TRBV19 CASSKQGGSYEQYF TGTGCCAGTAGTAAACAGGGGGGCTCCTACGAGCAGTACTTC
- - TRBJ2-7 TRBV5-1 CASSLVSDGEQYF TGCGCCAGCAGCTTGGTAAGCGACGGCGAGCAGTACTTC
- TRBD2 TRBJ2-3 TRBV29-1 CSVVGRATDTQYF TGCAGCGTTGTAGGGAGGGCCACAGATACGCAGTATTTT
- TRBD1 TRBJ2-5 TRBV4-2 CASSQDPGQQETQYF TGTGCCAGCAGCCAAGATCCGGGACAGCAAGAGACCCAGTACTTC
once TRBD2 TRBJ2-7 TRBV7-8 CASSGALASEQYF TGTGCCAGCAGCGGGGCACTAGCGAGTGAGCAGTACTTC